A single sample gave rise to the 10 T cell receptor beta chains below, sequenced in a study of patients and donors after allogeneic stem cell transplantation. From the RT-PCR reads, TCRdb called clonotypes with MiXCR, one entry per CDR3 protein. The profile shows 160,000 or so distinct CDR3 sequences, about a quarter of them singletons. Sequences were obtained from blood, either unsorted or a sorted T cell fraction (not recorded which). Source of these receptors: a human donor who was either an allogeneic HSCT recipient or a stem cell or donor lymphocyte infusion donor (not recorded which). It is not recorded whose cells these are; they may come from a transplant donor.

The CDR3 DNA sequence: TGTGCCGGGGCGGGCGGGCCTACCCCACTAGATACGCAGTATTTT. Translated, it gives CAGAGGPTPLDTQYF. This rearrangement joins TRBV7-6 to TRBJ2-3; tentatively, D is TRBD1 or TRBD2 (5 bases each). Trimming stripped 11 bases from V and 5 bases from J, with 23 bases between. The CDR3 contains 15 residues. Germline lookup yields CDR1 SGHVS and CDR2 FNYEAQ.

This sequence joins TRBV5-1 and TRBJ2-5; D is tentatively TRBD1 or TRBD2 (5 bases each). The CDR3 covers 14 residues. Germline CDR1 SGHRS, CDR2 YFSETQ. Trimming took off 4 bases at V and 1 base at J, with 11 bases between the two ends. CDR3 in DNA: TGCGCCAGCAGCCCAGCAGGGACCCAAGAGACCCAGTACTTC. Its protein is CASSPAGTQETQYF.

The chain recombines TRBV12-3 or TRBV12-4 with TRBJ2-2; the D gene is possibly TRBD1 (6 bases). V was pared by 6 bases and J by 9 bases, with 11 bases between. The CDR3 loop spans 12 amino acids. This CDR3 is CASSQGTWELFF. The DNA for the CDR3 is TGTGCCAGCAGCCAGGGGACCTGGGAGCTGTTTTTT.

A few counts support this clonotype. The gene calls are TRBV14 and TRBJ2-5; a weak D match, TRBD1 (6 bases). CDR1 is SGHDN, CDR2 FVKESK, per germline. The CDR3 is 13 residues long. The germline V and J ends were trimmed by 4 bases and 4 bases, with 10 bases remaining between them. The CDR3 region is CASSPTGRETQYF. The DNA of the CDR3 is TGTGCCAGCAGCCCCACAGGGAGAGAGACCCAGTACTTC.

This clonotype came up many times. The J gene is TRBJ1-2, the V gene TRBV6-5; TRBD1 aligns across 9 bases. The V and J ends lost 6 bases and 5 bases, in that order; junction bases with no gene match: 4. Germline loops: CDR1 MNHEY, CDR2 SVGAGI. CDR3 size: 13 residues. CDR3 amino acids: CASSAGTGYGYTF. Written as DNA, the CDR3 is TGTGCCAGCAGCGCCGGGACAGGGTATGGCTACACCTTC.

In this sample, this clonotype turned up many times. The J gene is TRBJ1-2, the V gene TRBV6-2 or TRBV6-3, with a tentative D call TRBD1 (5 bases). V gave up 0 bases and J gave up 4 bases, with 18 bases separating them. Germline V gives CDR1 MNHEY, CDR2 SVGEGT. The CDR3 totals 17 residues. The chain's CDR3 is CASSYSGVPLLLYGYTF. The CDR3 nucleotides are TGTGCCAGCAGTTACTCGGGGGTCCCTCTACTACTCTATGGCTACACCTTC.

The V gene is TRBV2, the J gene TRBJ2-5, with TRBD2 identical over 11 bases. The CDR3 is 15 residues long. J gave up 4 bases and V 6 bases, and 7 bases lay outside the gene matches. Germline CDR1 reads SNHLY; CDR2 reads FYNNEI. This chain's CDR3 is CASRITSGGRETQYF. The CDR3 DNA is TGTGCCAGCAGAATAACTAGCGGGGGAAGAGAGACCCAGTACTTC.

This clonotype was picked up a small number of times. The junction departs from germline at one end; a sequencing error may be responsible. The V and J genes are TRBV10-3 and TRBJ1-2, with D perhaps TRBD1 (6 bases). Germline V lookup: CDR1 ENHRY, CDR2 SYGVKD. This CDR3 spans 11 amino acids. CDR3 nucleotide sequence: TGTGCCATCAGTGCCCTTGGACAGACGAACTTC. It specifies CAISALGQTNF.

The chain recombines TRBV12-3 or TRBV12-4 with TRBJ2-3; D gene unclear. The CDR3 is 14 amino acids. Trimming took 5 bases from V and 3 from J, leaving 12 bases between them. The CDR3 is CASSHLTLTDTQYF. For the CDR3, the DNA is TGTGCCAGCAGTCATTTGACACTTACAGATACGCAGTATTTT.

V usage is TRBV3-1 and J usage is TRBJ2-1; 12 bases map to TRBD2. Germline lookup yields CDR1 LGHDT and CDR2 YNNKEL (reference sequence). The CDR3 runs 20 residues. V trimming: 4 bases; J trimming: 7 bases; junction bases outside the gene matches: 20. This CDR3 reads CASSRGTTGLAGLPTNEQFF. In DNA form, the CDR3 reads TGTGCCAGCAGCCGAGGGACGACCGGACTAGCGGGACTCCCTACGAATGAGCAGTTCTTC.